This TCR beta chain was recovered during a study of blood T cell repertoires in COVID-19. Turning to the study itself: The study drew acute and convalescent COVID-19 samples from the United States, Italy and Spain. PBMCs, B-cell-depleted T cells, or T cells were the source of the cDNA or gDNA that made up the material.

CDR3 length: 18 residues. CDR1 is LNHDA, CDR2 SQIVND, per germline (reference sequence). Trimming removed 5 bases from V and 0 bases from J; junction bases left unmatched: 16. The authors' processing: Amplification of reference gene primers was used by the study to estimate nucleated cell counts. The protocol was immunoSEQ multiplex PCR, while the TCRdb copy is restricted to in-frame clones and leaves out a portion. Clonal size and the V and J genes are those of that table, whereas D and trimming came from the DNA. The sample lists 50,000 to 55,000 clones; nearly 90% were seen once. The sample consisted of peripheral blood. This receptor was obtained from a man between 60 and 70 years old with active COVID-19. V gene TRBV19 combines with J gene TRBJ2-7, with 7 bases fitting TRBD1. The chain's CDR3 is CASSETGFITRASYEQYF. CDR3 sequence (DNA): TGTGCCAGTAGTGAGACAGGGTTTATAACCAGGGCCTCCTACGAGCAGTACTTC.